These T cell receptor beta chains were read from a single sample in a study of blood T cell repertoires in COVID-19. TCRdb keeps only in-frame clones here, not all; method: immunoSEQ multiplex PCR. The sample includes around 280,000 clones, about 86% of them seen just once. The sequenced sample was peripheral blood. Every receptor here comes from a woman aged 25 to 45 who had recovered from COVID-19. The CDR3 runs from the conserved cysteine through the conserved F or W. A D gene is named only where the DNA matches it firmly. Expanded clones get a size class; other rows say once, few or many, or leave the size out.

V: TRBV12-5; D: -; J: TRBJ1-2; size: -; DNA: TGTGCTAGTGGTTTGGAGGACGGGGATGGCTACACCTTC; CDR3: CASGLEDGDGYTF
V: TRBV6-5; D: -; J: TRBJ2-7; size: -; DNA: TGTGCCAGCCCATCCACGGGGTACGAGCAGTACTTC; CDR3: CASPSTGYEQYF
V: TRBV28; D: -; J: TRBJ1-1; size: -; DNA: TGTGCCAGCAGCCAGCTCGGGTTTCTGAACACTGAAGCTTTCTTT; CDR3: CASSQLGFLNTEAFF
V: TRBV7-3; D: -; J: TRBJ1-2; size: -; DNA: TGTGCCAGCAGCTTAAATCCCACAGCTAGCTTGGACTATGGCTACACCTTC; CDR3: CASSLNPTASLDYGYTF
V: TRBV5-5; D: -; J: TRBJ2-7; size: -; DNA: TGTGCCAGCAGCCTTGGGACACCGACCTTCTCCTACGAGCAGTACTTC; CDR3: CASSLGTPTFSYEQYF
V: TRBV19; D: -; J: TRBJ2-1; size: -; DNA: TGTGCCAGTAAGGTAGGGGGGGAAAACAATGAGCAGTTCTTC; CDR3: CASKVGGENNEQFF
V: TRBV11-2; D: TRBD1; J: TRBJ1-4; size: -; DNA: TGTGCCAGCAGCTTAGATACCCCGACAGGGATTAATGAAAAACTGTTTTTT; CDR3: CASSLDTPTGINEKLFF
V: TRBV5-1; D: -; J: TRBJ2-7; size: -; DNA: TGCGCCAGCAGCTTGGAAGGGACTGGCGGCGAGCAGTACTTC; CDR3: CASSLEGTGGEQYF
V: TRBV27; D: TRBD1; J: TRBJ2-5; size: -; DNA: TGTGCCAGCAGGCCTGACAGGGGGCAAGAGACCCAGTACTTC; CDR3: CASRPDRGQETQYF
V: TRBV29-1; D: TRBD1; J: TRBJ2-3; size: once; DNA: TGCAGCGTTGAACGGGACAGGGGAGGAGGGCAGTATTTT; CDR3: CSVERDRGGGQYF
V: TRBV28; D: TRBD2; J: TRBJ2-1; size: -; DNA: TGTGCCAGCAGCCTACTAGCGCAGGAGAACAATGAGCAGTTCTTC; CDR3: CASSLLAQENNEQFF